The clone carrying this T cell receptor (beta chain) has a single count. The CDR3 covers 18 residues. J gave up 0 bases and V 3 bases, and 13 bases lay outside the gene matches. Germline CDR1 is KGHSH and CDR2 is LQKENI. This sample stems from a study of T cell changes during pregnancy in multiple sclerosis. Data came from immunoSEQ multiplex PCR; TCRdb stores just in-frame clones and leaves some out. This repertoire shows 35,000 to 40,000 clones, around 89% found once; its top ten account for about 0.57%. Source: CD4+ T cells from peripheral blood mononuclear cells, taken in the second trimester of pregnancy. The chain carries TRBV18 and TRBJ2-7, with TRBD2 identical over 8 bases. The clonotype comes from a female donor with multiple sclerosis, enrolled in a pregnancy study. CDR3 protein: CASSPATGGRFSSYEQYF. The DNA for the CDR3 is TGTGCCAGCTCACCTGCTACGGGCGGGAGGTTCAGCTCCTACGAGCAGTACTTC. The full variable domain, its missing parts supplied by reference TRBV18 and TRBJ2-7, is NAGVMQNPRHLVRRRGQEARLRCSPMKGHSHVYWYRQLPEEGLKFMVYLQKENIIDESGMPKERFSAEFPKEGPSILRIQQVVRGDSAAYFCASSPATGGRFSSYEQYFGPGTRLTVT.